The T cell receptor (beta chain) under discussion was sequenced for a study of T cell responses to AZD1222 COVID-19 vaccine. Points from the study as a whole: White British donors predominated, females outnumbered males, and clonal diversity was possibly underestimated. It was only after the peak T cell response that any repertoires were sampled.

Germline-derived CDR1 and CDR2 are SNHLY and FYNNEI. There are 15 residues in the CDR3. V was pared by 6 bases and J by 1 base, with 15 bases between. The table came from immunoSEQ multiplex PCR; TCRdb's copy has only in-frame clones and leaves some out. The sample lists around 95,000 clones; 88% were seen once. In its sample, this clone was seen once. The antigen is undetermined. The chain carries TRBV2 and TRBJ2-5; tentatively, D is TRBD2 (5 bases). This sequence was found in an adult in good health. The sequenced sample was peripheral blood, obtained on day 0 of AZD1222 vaccination. The CDR3 here is CASRTHSGIQETQYF. The CDR3 region has the DNA TGTGCCAGCAGAACCCACAGCGGAATCCAAGAGACCCAGTACTTC.